The 27 T cell receptor beta chains presented below share a single source sample, sequenced in a study of T cells after yellow fever vaccination. TCRdb called the 5' RACE reads again in MiXCR, with one record for every CDR3 protein. Here the sample spans hundreds of thousands of distinct CDR3 sequences, approximately 13% being singletons. The sample was PBMCs, taken on the day of the yellow fever booster vaccination. These receptors were obtained from a man between 25 and 39 years old who received the YFV17D yellow fever vaccine.

The chain carries TRBV23-1 and TRBJ2-5; D gene uncertain. TRBV23-1 is an ORF for which the function is uncertain. V lost 3 bases, J lost 4 bases, and 12 bases lay in between. This CDR3 has 14 amino acids. The CDR3 nucleotides read TGCGCCAGCAGTCAGGATCGAATTGTAGAGACCCAGTACTTC. This sequence encodes CASSQDRIVETQYF.

The chain employs TRBV20-1 and TRBJ1-1, with a possible D match to TRBD1 (5 bases). The CDR3 covers 13 residues. The V gene's germline CDR1 is DFQATT and CDR2 SNEGSKA (reference sequence). Trimming took off 0 bases at V and 11 bases at J, with 16 bases between the two ends. The CDR3 loop reads CSARDGRGGTAFF. CDR3 DNA: TGCAGTGCTAGAGATGGGCGGGGAGGGACGGCTTTCTTT.

This clonotype has more than one count but fewer than ten. The chain is built from TRBV5-1 and TRBJ2-7; perhaps TRBD2 as D (6 bases). The CDR3 has 15 residues. V was trimmed by 1 base and J by 5 bases, leaving 16 bases between them. From germline, CDR1 is SGHRS and CDR2 YFSETQ. CDR3 nucleotide sequence: TGCGCCAGCAGCTTGAATGTGGGGGGAGTCAACGAGCAGTACTTC. Translation: CASSLNVGGVNEQYF.

This clonotype has only a few counts. This chain connects TRBV20-1 to TRBJ1-1; 7 bases align to TRBD1. Trimming removed 5 bases from V and 5 bases from J; junction bases left unmatched: 8. The germline CDR1 and CDR2 sequences are DFQATT and SNEGSKA (reference sequence). The CDR3 runs 13 residues. This CDR3 reads CSADEGAKTEAFF. CDR3 nucleotides: TGCAGTGCTGATGAGGGGGCGAAGACTGAAGCTTTCTTT.

This clonotype occurred a few times. This rearrangement joins TRBV6-2 or TRBV6-3 to TRBJ2-7; D unresolved. CDR3 length: 16 amino acids. V gave up 6 bases and J gave up 2 bases, with 20 bases separating them. Germline CDR1 reads MNHEY; CDR2 reads SVGEGT. Written as DNA, the CDR3 is TGTGCCAGCAGCTCTTATCGAGTCGGGTCAGCCTACGAGCAGTACTTC. Translation gives CASSSYRVGSAYEQYF.

This clonotype was counted between two and nine times. The J gene is TRBJ2-7, the V gene TRBV20-1; the D gene is possibly TRBD2 (6 bases). V was shortened by 5 bases and J by 3 bases, with 14 bases between the two germline ends. Germline V gives CDR1 DFQATT, CDR2 SNEGSKA (reference sequence). The CDR3 spans 13 residues. The CDR3 sequence: CSALAWGGYEQYF. The DNA of the CDR3 is TGCAGTGCTCTTGCCTGGGGAGGCTACGAGCAGTACTTC.

The J gene is TRBJ1-1, the V gene TRBV18; tentatively, D is TRBD1 (5 bases). Looked up from germline, CDR1 is KGHSH and CDR2 is LQKENI. This CDR3 region has 15 residues. V lost 8 bases, J lost 1 base, and 17 bases lay in between. The CDR3 bases are TGTGCCAGCCGAGACAGAACAGTTTCGAACACTGAAGCTTTCTTT. This codes for CASRDRTVSNTEAFF. Supplemented by reference TRBV18 and TRBJ1-1, the full variable domain reads NAGVMQNPRHLVRRRGQEARLRCSPMKGHSHVYWYRQLPEEGLKFMVYLQKENIIDESGMPKERFSAEFPKEGPSILRIQQVVRGDSAAYFCASRDRTVSNTEAFFGQGTRLTVV.

This clonotype was seen a handful of times. The genes are TRBV6-1 and TRBJ2-1; D possibly corresponds to TRBD2 (7 bases). Germline assignment: CDR1 MNHNS and CDR2 SASEGT. V lost 10 bases, J lost 0 bases, and 16 bases lay in between. The CDR3 covers 15 residues. The CDR3 sequence: CATTPGGSSYNEQFF. As DNA, the CDR3 is TGTGCCACCACCCCGGGGGGCTCCTCCTACAATGAGCAGTTCTTC.

This clonotype was found a few times. The CDR3: CASSLSLGTGELFF. CDR3 sequence (DNA): TGTGCCAGCAGTTTATCCCTCGGCACCGGGGAGCTGTTTTTT. This chain links TRBV28 with TRBJ2-2; D call uncertain. This CDR3 spans 14 amino acids. Germline V gene lookup returns CDR1 MDHEN and CDR2 SYDVKM. V was trimmed by 1 base and J by 4 bases, leaving 7 bases between them.

In this sample, this clonotype turned up a few times. This chain connects TRBV5-4 to TRBJ2-5, with D maybe TRBD1 (5 bases). Germline V CDR1 and CDR2: SGHNT, YYREEE (reference sequence). The ends were cut back, 3 bases at V and 1 base at J, with 7 bases in the middle. This CDR3 is built from 13 residues. The CDR3 DNA reads as TGTGCCAGCAGCTACAGGTTCCAAGAGACCCAGTACTTC. Amino acid sequence: CASSYRFQETQYF.

This clonotype was counted a few times. V and J are TRBV5-1 and TRBJ2-1; 12 positions agree with TRBD2. CDR1 is SGHRS, CDR2 YFSETQ, per germline. The CDR3 length is 15 residues. The V gene end was trimmed by 4 bases and the J gene end by 6 bases; junction bases not matched to a gene: 5. The CDR3 spells CASSALAGGPNEQFF. DNA for the CDR3: TGCGCCAGCAGCGCCCTAGCGGGAGGGCCCAATGAGCAGTTCTTC.

The gene calls are TRBV9 and TRBJ2-5; the D gene could be TRBD1 or TRBD2 (5 bases each). Trimming took 5 bases from V and 2 from J, leaving 13 bases between them. Germline V gives CDR1 SGDLS, CDR2 YYNGEE. The CDR3 is 14 amino acids. The CDR3 sequence: CASSTGPPQETQYF. CDR3 DNA: TGTGCCAGCAGTACGGGGCCTCCTCAAGAGACCCAGTACTTC.

The chain is built from TRBV10-3 and TRBJ1-2, with a tentative D call TRBD1 (5 bases). Trimming took 2 bases from V and 0 from J, leaving 10 bases between them. The CDR3 spans 15 residues. Germline V gene lookup returns CDR1 ENHRY and CDR2 SYGVKD. CDR3 DNA sequence: TGTGCCATCAGTGAGGGGCAGGGAGCTAACTATGGCTACACCTTC. It encodes CAISEGQGANYGYTF.

The CDR3 region has the DNA TGCAGTGCTACCCAGCCAAGCGGGAGTCCCTACGAGCAGTACTTC. Its protein is CSATQPSGSPYEQYF. The V gene is TRBV20-1, the J gene TRBJ2-7; 8 bases are shared with TRBD2. CDR1 is DFQATT and CDR2 is SNEGSKA in the germline V gene (reference sequence). The V segment lost 4 bases and the J segment 2 bases; nucleotides outside the gene matches: 10. The CDR3 extends over 15 amino acids.

This clonotype has just a few counts. The V and J genes are TRBV20-1 and TRBJ2-1; 12 nucleotides align to TRBD2. The CDR3 consists of 20 residues. Germline V gene data show CDR1 as DFQATT and CDR2 as SNEGSKA (reference sequence). V gave up 4 bases and J gave up 1 base; unmatched junction bases: 17. The CDR3 coding sequence is TGCAGTGCTAAAGGAGACTTTGCTAGCGGGAGGGGTTTATCCTACAATGAGCAGTTCTTC. Protein sequence: CSAKGDFASGRGLSYNEQFF.

This clonotype turned up a few times. The chain recombines TRBV5-4 with TRBJ2-3; D is uncertain. This CDR3 is 13 amino acids long. V lost 3 bases, J lost 3 bases, and 8 bases lay in between. Germline CDR1 reads SGHNT; CDR2 reads YYREEE (reference sequence). CDR3 residues: CASSSSGTDTQYF. The CDR3 region has the DNA TGTGCCAGCAGCTCAAGTGGTACAGATACGCAGTATTTT.

The genes are TRBV20-1 and TRBJ1-3; weak D call: TRBD1 (6 bases). In germline, CDR1 is DFQATT, CDR2 SNEGSKA (reference sequence). This CDR3 spans 16 amino acids. Trimming pared 3 bases from V and 0 bases from J, leaving 15 bases between. CDR3 in DNA: TGCAGTGCTAGTGACAGGCCCGCCGGCTCTGGAAACACCATATATTTT. This encodes CSASDRPAGSGNTIYF.

The V gene is TRBV3-1, the J gene TRBJ2-1; TRBD2 aligns across 12 bases. J was trimmed by 8 bases and V by 0 bases; bases with no gene match: 5. The germline V gene has CDR1 LGHDT and CDR2 YNNKEL (reference sequence). The CDR3 has 16 residues. The CDR3 reads CASSQDPGLAGYEQFF. DNA for the CDR3: TGTGCCAGCAGCCAAGATCCGGGACTAGCGGGCTATGAGCAGTTCTTC.

This clonotype has more than one count but fewer than ten. The CDR3 loop is CASSRGTSGIFGLYEQYF. DNA of the CDR3: TGTGCCAGCAGCCGAGGGACTAGCGGGATATTCGGGCTCTACGAGCAGTACTTC. The chain recombines TRBV3-1 with TRBJ2-7; TRBD2 matches at 13 bases. Germline assignment: CDR1 LGHDT and CDR2 YNNKEL (reference sequence). This CDR3 region has 18 residues. Trimming took 4 bases from V and 3 from J; bases not matched to a gene: 12.

This clonotype was seen a handful of times. The chain uses TRBV12-3 or TRBV12-4 and TRBJ1-1; D gene unclear. There are 14 residues in the CDR3. The V end lost 3 bases, the J end lost 8 bases, and 16 bases lay between the germline ends. CDR3 in DNA: TGTGCCAGCAGTTTGAGTTCAGGTGGGTTGGAAGCTTTCTTT. Translated: CASSLSSGGLEAFF.

The chain combines TRBV29-1 with TRBJ2-5; no clear D gene. Looked up from germline, CDR1 is SQVTM and CDR2 is ANQGSEA. The CDR3 is made up of 12 amino acids. The V and J ends lost 2 bases and 3 bases respectively, with 7 bases between them. The CDR3 nucleotides are TGCAGCGTTGAATTAAGTGAAGAGACCCAGTACTTC. Protein: CSVELSEETQYF.

The chain combines TRBV5-6 with TRBJ2-5; D uncertain. Trimming pared 4 bases from V and 3 bases from J, leaving 10 bases between. CDR1 is SGHDT and CDR2 is YYEEEE in the germline V gene. This CDR3 is 13 amino acids long. The CDR3 loop reads CASSADGKETQYF. The CDR3, as DNA: TGTGCCAGCAGCGCGGACGGTAAAGAGACCCAGTACTTC.

The chain couples TRBV10-3 to TRBJ2-3, with D maybe TRBD1 (6 bases). Deletions cut 11 bases from V and 4 bases from J, with 22 bases between. This CDR3 has 15 amino acids. CDR1 is ENHRY, CDR2 SYGVKD, per germline. The CDR3: CASLPGQVTPDTQYF. The CDR3 DNA is TGTGCCTCCCTACCGGGACAAGTTACCCCAGATACGCAGTATTTT.

The V gene is TRBV5-1, the J gene TRBJ2-7, with D uncertain. V gave up 0 bases and J gave up 2 bases, with 12 bases separating them. Germline CDR1 SGHRS, CDR2 YFSETQ. The CDR3 spans 15 residues. Here the CDR3 DNA reads TGCGCCAGCAGCTTGGGTCCAGGCAGTCCCTACGAGCAGTACTTC. Amino acids: CASSLGPGSPYEQYF.

The chain's CDR3 is CASSPAWSTDTQYF. The DNA for the CDR3 is TGCGCCAGCAGCCCAGCGTGGAGCACAGATACGCAGTATTTT. This chain connects TRBV5-1 to TRBJ2-3; D call uncertain. V was clipped by 4 bases and J by 0 bases, with 9 bases between them. The CDR3 contains 14 residues. Germline V lookup: CDR1 SGHRS, CDR2 YFSETQ.

The rearrangement links TRBV6-1 to TRBJ2-1; D unclear. V lost 8 bases and J lost 0, with 14 bases in between. Germline assignment: CDR1 MNHNS and CDR2 SASEGT. The length of the CDR3 is 15 residues. The DNA for the CDR3 is TGTGCCAGCGGATATAGCACAACCTCCTACAATGAGCAGTTCTTC. Encoded protein: CASGYSTTSYNEQFF.

This clonotype was seen a few times. The rearrangement joins TRBV5-1 to TRBJ2-3; D possibly corresponds to TRBD2 (5 bases). V lost 6 bases, J lost 5 bases, and 19 bases lay in between. The CDR3 consists of 15 residues. Germline CDR1 and CDR2: SGHRS and YFSETQ. The CDR3 sequence: CASKRYGSEGDTQYF. CDR3 DNA: TGCGCCAGCAAGAGATATGGGAGTGAGGGAGATACGCAGTATTTT.